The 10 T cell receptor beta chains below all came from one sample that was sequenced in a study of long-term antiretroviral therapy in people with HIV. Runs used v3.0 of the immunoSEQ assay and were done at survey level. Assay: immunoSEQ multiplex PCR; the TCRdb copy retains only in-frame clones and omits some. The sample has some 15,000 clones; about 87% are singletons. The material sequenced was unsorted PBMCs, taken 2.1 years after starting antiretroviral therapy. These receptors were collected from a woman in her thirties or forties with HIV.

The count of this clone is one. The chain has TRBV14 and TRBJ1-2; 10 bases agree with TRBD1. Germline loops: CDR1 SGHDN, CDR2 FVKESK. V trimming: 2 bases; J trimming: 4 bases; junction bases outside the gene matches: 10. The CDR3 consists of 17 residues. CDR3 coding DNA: TGTGCCAGCAGCCAACACCTTGGACAGGGGGATGGCTATGGCTACACCTTC. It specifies CASSQHLGQGDGYGYTF.

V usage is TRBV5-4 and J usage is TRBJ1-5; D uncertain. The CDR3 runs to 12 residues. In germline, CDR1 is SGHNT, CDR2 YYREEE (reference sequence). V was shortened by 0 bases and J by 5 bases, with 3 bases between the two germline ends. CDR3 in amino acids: CASSLEDQPQHF. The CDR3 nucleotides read TGTGCCAGCAGCTTGGAGGATCAGCCCCAGCATTTT.

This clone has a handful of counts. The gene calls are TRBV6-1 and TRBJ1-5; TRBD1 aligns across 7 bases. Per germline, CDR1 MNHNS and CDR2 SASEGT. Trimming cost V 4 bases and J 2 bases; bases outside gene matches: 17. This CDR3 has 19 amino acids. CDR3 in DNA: TGTGCCAGCAGTGCCCAAGGGGACAGTTTCCGATCTGGCAATCAGCCCCAGCATTTT. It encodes CASSAQGDSFRSGNQPQHF.

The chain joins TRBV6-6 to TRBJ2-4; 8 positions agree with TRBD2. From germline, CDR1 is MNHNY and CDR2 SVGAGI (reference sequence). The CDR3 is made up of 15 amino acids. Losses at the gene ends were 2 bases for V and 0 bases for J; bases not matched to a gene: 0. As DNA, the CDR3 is TGTGCCAGCAGTTACACTAGCGGAGCCAAAAACATTCAGTACTTC. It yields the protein CASSYTSGAKNIQYF.

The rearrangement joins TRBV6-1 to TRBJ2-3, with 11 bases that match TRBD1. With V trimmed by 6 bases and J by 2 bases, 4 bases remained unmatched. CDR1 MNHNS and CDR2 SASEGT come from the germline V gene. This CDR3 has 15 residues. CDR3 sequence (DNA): TGTGCCAGCAGGCAAGGACAGGGGGCCACAGATACGCAGTATTTT. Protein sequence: CASRQGQGATDTQYF.

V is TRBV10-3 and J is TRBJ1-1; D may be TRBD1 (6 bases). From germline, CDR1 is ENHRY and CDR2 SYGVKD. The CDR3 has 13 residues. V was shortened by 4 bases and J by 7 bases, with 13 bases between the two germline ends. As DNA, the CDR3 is TGTGCCATCAGTGGCGGGACACTACTTGAAGCTTTCTTT. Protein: CAISGGTLLEAFF.

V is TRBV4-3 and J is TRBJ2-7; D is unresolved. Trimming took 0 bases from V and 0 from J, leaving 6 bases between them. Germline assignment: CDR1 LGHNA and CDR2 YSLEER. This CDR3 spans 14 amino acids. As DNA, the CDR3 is TGCGCCAGCAGCCAAGATCACGGCTCCTACGAGCAGTACTTC. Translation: CASSQDHGSYEQYF.

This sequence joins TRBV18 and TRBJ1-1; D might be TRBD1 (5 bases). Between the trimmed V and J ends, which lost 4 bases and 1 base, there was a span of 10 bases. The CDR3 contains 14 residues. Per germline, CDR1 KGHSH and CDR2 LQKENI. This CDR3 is CASSRVTANTEAFF. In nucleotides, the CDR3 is TGTGCCAGCTCACGCGTGACAGCGAACACTGAAGCTTTCTTT.

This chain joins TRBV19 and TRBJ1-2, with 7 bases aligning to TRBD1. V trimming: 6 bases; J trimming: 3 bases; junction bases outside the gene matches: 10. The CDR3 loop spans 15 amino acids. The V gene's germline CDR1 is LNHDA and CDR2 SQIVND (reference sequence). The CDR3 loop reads CASSPAEGGDYGYTF. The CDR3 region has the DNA TGTGCCAGTAGCCCCGCGGAAGGGGGCGACTATGGCTACACCTTC.

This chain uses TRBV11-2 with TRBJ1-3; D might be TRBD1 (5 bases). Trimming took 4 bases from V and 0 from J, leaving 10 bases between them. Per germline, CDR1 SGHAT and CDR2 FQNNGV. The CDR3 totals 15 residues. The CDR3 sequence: CASSSPGSSGNTIYF. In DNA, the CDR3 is TGTGCCAGCAGCTCCCCAGGGAGCTCTGGAAACACCATATATTTT.